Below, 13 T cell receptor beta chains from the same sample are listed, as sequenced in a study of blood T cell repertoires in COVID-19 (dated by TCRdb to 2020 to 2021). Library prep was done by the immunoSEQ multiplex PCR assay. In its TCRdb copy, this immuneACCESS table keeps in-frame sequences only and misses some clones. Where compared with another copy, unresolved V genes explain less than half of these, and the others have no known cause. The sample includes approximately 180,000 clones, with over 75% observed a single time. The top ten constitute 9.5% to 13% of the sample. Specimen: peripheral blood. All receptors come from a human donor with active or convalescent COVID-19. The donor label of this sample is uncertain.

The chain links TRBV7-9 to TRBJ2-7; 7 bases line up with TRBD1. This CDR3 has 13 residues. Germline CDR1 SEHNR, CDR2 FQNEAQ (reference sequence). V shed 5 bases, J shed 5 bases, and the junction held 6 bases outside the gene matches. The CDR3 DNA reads TGTGCCAGCAGCCGACAGGGTTCCCACGAGCAGTACTTC. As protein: CASSRQGSHEQYF.

The DNA for the CDR3 is TGTGCCAGCAACCCCCTTCCGGGACAGGGGACATACACCATATATTTT. This sequence encodes CASNPLPGQGTYTIYF. V is TRBV6-4 and J is TRBJ1-3, with TRBD1 identical over 10 bases. The germline CDR1 and CDR2 sequences are MRHNA and SNTAGT. This CDR3 contains 16 residues. V gave up 7 bases and J gave up 8 bases; unmatched junction bases: 14.

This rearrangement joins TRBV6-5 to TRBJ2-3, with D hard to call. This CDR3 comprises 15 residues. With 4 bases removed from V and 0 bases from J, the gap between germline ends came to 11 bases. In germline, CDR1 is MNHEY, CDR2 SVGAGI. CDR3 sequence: CASSLSGPSTDTQYF. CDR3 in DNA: TGTGCCAGCAGTTTGTCAGGCCCAAGCACAGATACGCAGTATTTT.

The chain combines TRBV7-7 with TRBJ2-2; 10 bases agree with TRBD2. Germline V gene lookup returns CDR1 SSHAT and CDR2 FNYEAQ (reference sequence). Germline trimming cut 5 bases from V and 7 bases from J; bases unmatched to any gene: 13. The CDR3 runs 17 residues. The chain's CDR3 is CASSRSLLAGVIGELFF. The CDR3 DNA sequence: TGTGCCAGCAGCCGATCCCTCCTAGCGGGGGTTATCGGGGAGCTGTTTTTT.

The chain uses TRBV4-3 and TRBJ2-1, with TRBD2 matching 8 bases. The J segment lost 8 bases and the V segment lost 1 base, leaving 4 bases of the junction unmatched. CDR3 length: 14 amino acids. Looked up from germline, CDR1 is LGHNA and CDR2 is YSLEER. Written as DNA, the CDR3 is TGCGCCAGCAGCCAAGCGGGGGGGGGCGATGAGCAGTTCTTC. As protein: CASSQAGGGDEQFF.

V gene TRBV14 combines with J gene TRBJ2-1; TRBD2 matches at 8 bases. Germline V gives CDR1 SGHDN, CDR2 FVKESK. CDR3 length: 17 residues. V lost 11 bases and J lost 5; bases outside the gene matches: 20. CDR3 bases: TGTGCCCGCTCCTCCTCCGGGAGGGTGGTTACGGACAATGAGCAGTTCTTC. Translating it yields CARSSSGRVVTDNEQFF.

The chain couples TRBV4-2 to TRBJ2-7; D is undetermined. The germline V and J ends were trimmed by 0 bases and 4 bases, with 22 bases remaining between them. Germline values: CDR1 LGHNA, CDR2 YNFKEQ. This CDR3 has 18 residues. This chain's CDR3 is CASSQDPEVVAPIYEQYF. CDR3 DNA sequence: TGTGCCAGCAGCCAAGATCCCGAGGTGGTCGCCCCTATATACGAGCAGTACTTC.

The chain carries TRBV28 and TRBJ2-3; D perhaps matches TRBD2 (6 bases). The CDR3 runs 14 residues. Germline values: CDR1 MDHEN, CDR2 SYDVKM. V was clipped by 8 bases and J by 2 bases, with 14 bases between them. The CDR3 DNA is TGTGCCAGCTCCCCTGCGGGGCTCACAGATACGCAGTATTTT. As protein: CASSPAGLTDTQYF.

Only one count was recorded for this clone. In DNA form, the CDR3 reads TGTGCCAGCAGTTACTCGCAGGTCGGAAAACTGTTTTTT. This gives the protein CASSYSQVGKLFF. This chain connects TRBV6-5 to TRBJ1-4; no clear D gene. This CDR3 is built from 13 residues. V shed 0 bases and J shed 10 bases, with 9 bases lying between them. Germline V gene lookup returns CDR1 MNHEY and CDR2 SVGAGI.

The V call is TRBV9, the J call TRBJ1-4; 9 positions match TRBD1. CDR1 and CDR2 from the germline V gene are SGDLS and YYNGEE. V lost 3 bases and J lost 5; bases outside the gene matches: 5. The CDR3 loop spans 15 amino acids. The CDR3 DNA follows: TGTGCCAGCAGCGAAGGGACAGGGAGAAATGAAAAACTGTTTTTT. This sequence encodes CASSEGTGRNEKLFF.

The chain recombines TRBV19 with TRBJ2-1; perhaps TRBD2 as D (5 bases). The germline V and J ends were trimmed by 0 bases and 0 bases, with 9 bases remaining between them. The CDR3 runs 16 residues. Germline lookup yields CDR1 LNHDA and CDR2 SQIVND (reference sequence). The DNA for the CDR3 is TGTGCCAGTAGTATAGATAGTAGCGTCTCCTACAATGAGCAGTTCTTC. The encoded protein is CASSIDSSVSYNEQFF.

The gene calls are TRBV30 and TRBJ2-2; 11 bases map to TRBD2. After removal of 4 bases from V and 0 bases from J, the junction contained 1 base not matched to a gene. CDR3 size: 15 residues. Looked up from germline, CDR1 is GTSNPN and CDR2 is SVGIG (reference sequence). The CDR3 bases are TGTGCCTGGACTAGCGGGGGGACGAACACCGGGGAGCTGTTTTTT. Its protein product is CAWTSGGTNTGELFF.

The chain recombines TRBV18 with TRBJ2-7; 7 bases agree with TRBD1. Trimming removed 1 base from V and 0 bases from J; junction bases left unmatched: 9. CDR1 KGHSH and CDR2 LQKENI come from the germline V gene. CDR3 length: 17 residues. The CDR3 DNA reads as TGTGCCAGCTCACCACGGGTTGGGACAGTCGCCTCCTACGAGCAGTACTTC. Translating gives CASSPRVGTVASYEQYF.